This T cell receptor (beta chain) was sequenced in a study of blood T cell repertoires in COVID-19 (dated by TCRdb to 2018 to 2021). About the study as a whole: Samples from collaborators originated in the United States, Italy and Spain and spanned both the acute and convalescent phases of COVID-19. The prospective study material was composed of cDNA or gDNA derived from T cells, B-cell-depleted T cells, or PBMCs. Deeply sampled blood TCRbeta repertoires from subjects exposed to, actively infected with, or recovered from COVID-19 were included in the dataset. A freely available public database, intended as a resource for researchers studying the immune response to SARS-CoV-2, is where the repertoires were released. The samples were drawn from two sources: the first 160 participants of the ongoing ImmuneRACE study, and approximately 1,300 subjects contributed by 6 global collaborators. The sample metadata nearly always contained a de-identified subject ID, COVID-19 status, age in years and sex. Where HLA class I and class II types were available, the types were taken from metadata supplied by the sample provider, not from assay-based typing. What the study reported, not specific to this receptor: The quantity of clinical and demographic metadata differed by source and by participant and was supplied without curation.

The CDR3 has 17 amino acids, counting the end cysteine and phenylalanine. Here the CDR3 DNA is all that survives: 51 bases in frame from base 1. Clipping removes 4 bases from V and 0 bases from J, with 2 as the unmatched junction base count. The germline V gene (reference sequence) sets CDR1 to SGHNT and CDR2 to YYREEE. Each collaborating institution followed its own protocols to collect whole blood in K2EDTA tubes. For TCRbeta analysis, collaborators shipped samples as frozen whole blood, isolated PBMCs, or DNA extracted from either of those sample types. TCRbeta CDR3 regions were amplified from genomic DNA using the immunoSEQ Assay, a bias-controlled multiplex PCR. The authors' pipeline ran thus. The number of nucleated cells in each sample was estimated by amplification of reference gene primers within the assay. Sequence reads were collapsed and filtered to measure the absolute abundance of every unique TCRbeta CDR3 rearrangement. Productive Simpson clonality was computed per sample as the square root of Simpson's diversity index over productive rearrangements. The table was pulled from immuneACCESS by TCRdb, which kept in-frame rearrangements only. Such tables lose some clones; where checked, under half of the loss comes from unresolved V genes, and the rest has no known cause. The V and J calls and clone size were taken over from that table, and D and trimming were inferred from the DNA. Here the sample has roughly 74,000 clones; 80% to 90% occur a single time. Less than 2% of the sample lies in the top ten.

In the case of this clone: Its antigen is currently not known. The record has no base qualities; no much larger clone is one base away.

The sequencing input was peripheral blood. Here the chain combines TRBV5-4 and TRBJ2-2; a stretch of 14 junction bases matches TRBD2. The clonotype comes from a woman of 80 years or more with active or convalescent COVID-19. The DNA is TGTGCCAGCAGCCCGACTAGCGGGGGGGCGAACACCGGGGAGCTGTTTTTT. This translates into CASSPTSGGANTGELFF.